Below, 17 T cell receptor beta chains from the same sample are listed, as sequenced in a study of shared clonotypes between healthy human individuals. Profiled with immunoSEQ multiplex PCR; TCRdb holds only in-frame clones, not every one. The sample shows millions of clones, about 92% of them seen only once. Material: naive CD4+ T cells sorted from blood. Subset: CD45RA+ positively selected. Receptors originate from a man between 18 and 29 years old in good health.

The CDR3 reads CASSLAPTGFSYEQYF. CDR3 sequence (DNA): TGCGCCAGCAGCTTGGCCCCGACAGGGTTTAGCTACGAGCAGTACTTC. V usage is TRBV5-1 and J usage is TRBJ2-7; the match to TRBD1 covers 7 bases. The V segment lost 0 bases and the J segment 3 bases; nucleotides outside the gene matches: 9. Germline lookup yields CDR1 SGHRS and CDR2 YFSETQ. The CDR3 is 16 amino acids. Based on the CDR3 plus reference TRBV5-1 and TRBJ2-7, the full variable domain is KAGVTQTPRYLIKTRGQQVTLSCSPISGHRSVSWYQQTPGQGLQFLFEYFSETQRNKGNFPGRFSGRQFSNSRSEMNVSTLELGDSALYLCASSLAPTGFSYEQYFGPGTRLTVT.

V is TRBV28 and J is TRBJ2-4; TRBD1 might be the D (7 bases). This CDR3 comprises 16 residues. Per germline, CDR1 MDHEN and CDR2 SYDVKM. Deletions cut 5 bases from V and 1 base from J, with 15 bases between. The CDR3 nucleotides are TGTGCCAGCAGTACCCGGACAGGAGGGGCCAAAAACATTCAGTACTTC. This codes for CASSTRTGGAKNIQYF.

This chain joins TRBV5-6 and TRBJ2-3; 9 bases agree with TRBD2. Trimming removed 0 bases from V and 4 bases from J; junction bases left unmatched: 6. The germline V gene has CDR1 SGHDT and CDR2 YYEEEE. The CDR3 has 16 residues. The CDR3 loop is CASSLASGRLADTQYF. Written as DNA, the CDR3 is TGTGCCAGCAGCTTGGCGAGCGGGAGGCTTGCAGATACGCAGTATTTT. Drawing the rest from reference TRBV5-6 and TRBJ2-3, the complete variable domain is DAGVTQSPTHLIKTRGQQVTLRCSPKSGHDTVSWYQQALGQGPQFIFQYYEEEERQRGNFPDRFSGHQFPNYSSELNVNALLLGDSALYLCASSLASGRLADTQYFGPGTRLTVL.

This chain uses TRBV6-7 with TRBJ2-1; 9 nucleotides match TRBD1. TRBV6-7 is an ORF, with its function uncertain. This CDR3 has 14 amino acids. The ends lost 6 bases at V and 5 bases at J; junction bases unmatched: 5. The CDR3 DNA sequence: TGTGCCAGCAGGGGACAGGGAGGTAACAATGAGCAGTTCTTC. Protein: CASRGQGGNNEQFF.

In nucleotides, the CDR3 is TGCGCCAGCAGCCAAGACGGCCAGGGCGGTTATGGCTACACCTTC. It is translated as CASSQDGQGGYGYTF. The chain joins TRBV4-3 to TRBJ1-2; a weak D match, TRBD1 (5 bases). V lost 0 bases and J lost 5, with 13 bases in between. Germline V CDR1 and CDR2: LGHNA, YSLEER. The CDR3 totals 15 residues.

This clone was detected once. V gene TRBV11-2 combines with J gene TRBJ2-7, with TRBD1 matching over 7 bases. The CDR3 extends over 14 amino acids. With 5 bases clipped from V and 3 bases from J, the junction kept 7 bases outside the gene matches. CDR1 and CDR2 (germline): SGHAT, FQNNGV. DNA of the CDR3: TGTGCCAGCAGCGTAGGACAGGAGGTCTACGAGCAGTACTTC. It yields the protein CASSVGQEVYEQYF.

Comment on this clone: Other DNA variants within this sample encode the same CDR3. The rearrangement joins TRBV7-9 to TRBJ2-1; no clear D. The CDR3 contains 15 residues. V lost 1 base, J lost 0 bases, and 7 bases lay in between. Germline V CDR1 and CDR2: SEHNR, FQNEAQ (reference sequence). The CDR3 loop is CASSLVSGSYNEQFF. The CDR3 coding sequence is TGTGCCAGCAGCTTAGTTTCCGGCTCCTACAATGAGCAGTTCTTC.

The rearrangement joins TRBV5-4 to TRBJ2-7; 10 bases align to TRBD1. From germline, CDR1 is SGHNT and CDR2 YYREEE (reference sequence). Trimming at V came to 1 base and at J to 2 bases, leaving 3 bases not matched to a gene. The CDR3 runs 15 residues. In DNA, the CDR3 is TGTGCCAGCAGCTTGTTGGGACAGGGGACCTACGAGCAGTACTTC. This sequence encodes CASSLLGQGTYEQYF. The full variable domain, rest sourced from reference TRBV5-4 and TRBJ2-7, is ETGVTQSPTHLIKTRGQQVTLRCSSQSGHNTVSWYQQALGQGPQFIFQYYREEENGRGNFPPRFSGLQFPNYSSELNVNALELDDSALYLCASSLLGQGTYEQYFGPGTRLTVT.

The V gene is TRBV28, the J gene TRBJ1-4; no clear D. The germline V gene has CDR1 MDHEN and CDR2 SYDVKM. The V end was cut by 6 bases, the J end by 8 bases, with 13 bases between. There are 13 residues in the CDR3. CDR3 amino acids: CASRERSLEKLFF. CDR3 DNA: TGTGCCAGCAGGGAGAGGTCTCTCGAAAAACTGTTTTTT.

The chain combines TRBV29-1 with TRBJ1-4; a weak D match, TRBD1 (6 bases). This CDR3 contains 12 residues. Germline V gene lookup returns CDR1 SQVTM and CDR2 ANQGSEA. Trimming left V 3 bases short and J 8 bases short, with 10 bases between. CDR3: CSVEAGEEKLFF. CDR3 bases: TGCAGCGTTGAGGCAGGGGAGGAAAAACTGTTTTTT. Complete variable domain (other parts from reference TRBV29-1 and TRBJ1-4): SAVISQKPSRDICQRGTSLTIQCQVDSQVTMMFWYRQQPGQSLTLIATANQGSEATYESGFVIDKFPISRPNLTFSTLTVSNMSPEDSSIYLCSVEAGEEKLFFGSGTQLSVL.

The V call is TRBV4-1, the J call TRBJ2-5, with a possible D match to TRBD1 (5 bases). The CDR3 has 15 residues. Germline CDR1 reads MGHRA; CDR2 reads YSYEKL. The V gene lost 3 bases and the J gene lost 7 bases, with 18 bases spanning the gap. CDR3 sequence: CASSQPAMGPGTQYF. As DNA, the CDR3 is TGCGCCAGCAGCCAGCCTGCTATGGGGCCGGGGACCCAGTACTTC.

The chain carries TRBV6-1 and TRBJ1-1; 9 bases match TRBD1. The CDR3 spans 14 residues. J was trimmed by 3 bases and V by 7 bases; bases with no gene match: 6. Germline CDR1 reads MNHNS; CDR2 reads SASEGT. The CDR3 region is CASNTQGAYTEAFF. The CDR3 nucleotides are TGTGCCAGCAACACACAGGGGGCGTACACTGAAGCTTTCTTT.

This chain joins TRBV5-1 and TRBJ2-2; no firm D call. V lost 4 bases, J lost 0 bases, and 4 bases lay in between. This CDR3 is built from 13 residues. Germline V CDR1 and CDR2: SGHRS, YFSETQ. The DNA for the CDR3 is TGCGCCAGCAGCGCCTCGAACACCGGGGAGCTGTTTTTT. Translating it yields CASSASNTGELFF.

On this clone itself: Distinct nucleotide sequences in the sample also encode this CDR3. The chain joins TRBV5-1 to TRBJ1-5; D is perhaps TRBD1 (5 bases). The V end was cut by 0 bases, the J end by 1 base, with 11 bases between. The CDR3 runs 16 residues. Per the germline V gene, CDR1 is SGHRS and CDR2 is YFSETQ. CDR3 sequence reads: CASSLEGQGSNQPQHF. The CDR3 bases are TGCGCCAGCAGCTTGGAGGGGCAGGGCAGCAATCAGCCCCAGCATTTT.

With regard to this clone: This CDR3 is also generated by other DNA sequences in the sample. The chain uses TRBV9 and TRBJ2-7; D is unclear. There are 14 residues in the CDR3. Trimming removed 0 bases from V and 2 bases from J, with 9 bases in between. Germline V gene lookup returns CDR1 SGDLS and CDR2 YYNGEE. The CDR3 DNA reads as TGTGCCAGCAGCGTAGGACCAAATCCCTACGAGCAGTACTTC. This sequence encodes CASSVGPNPYEQYF. The variable domain in full, completed from reference TRBV9 and TRBJ2-7, reads DSGVTQTPKHLITATGQRVTLRCSPRSGDLSVYWYQQSLDQGLQFLIQYYNGEERAKGNILERFSAQQFPDLHSELNLSSLELGDSALYFCASSVGPNPYEQYFGPGTRLTVT.

This rearrangement joins TRBV29-1 to TRBJ2-3; tentatively, D is TRBD1 (6 bases). This CDR3 is built from 14 residues. Germline-derived CDR1 and CDR2 are SQVTM and ANQGSEA. V was clipped by 2 bases and J by 6 bases, with 15 bases between them. The CDR3 loop reads CSVERLTGSDTQYF. As DNA, the CDR3 is TGCAGCGTTGAACGGTTAACAGGGTCGGATACGCAGTATTTT.

J is TRBJ2-3 and V is TRBV5-1; TRBD1 is a possible D gene (6 bases). V shed 3 bases and J shed 0 bases, with 14 bases lying between them. The CDR3 has 16 amino acids. Germline V gene lookup returns CDR1 SGHRS and CDR2 YFSETQ. CDR3 region: CASSYRNGTSTDTQYF. The CDR3 DNA sequence: TGCGCCAGCAGCTATCGAAACGGGACAAGCACAGATACGCAGTATTTT.